Shown below are 19 T cell receptor beta chains from a single sample sequenced in a study of somatic mutations in cytotoxic T cells in rheumatoid arthritis. The assay was immunoSEQ multiplex PCR, and TCRdb's table has in-frame clones only and misses some. Of some 12,000 clones detected, approximately 70% appear once; the ten largest clones hold about 40%. Sequenced material: CD8+ T cells sorted from blood. Receptors were obtained from a man in his 60s in good health.

This clone was found once. The rearrangement links TRBV7-9 to TRBJ1-2; the D gene is possibly TRBD1 (6 bases). Germline lookup yields CDR1 SEHNR and CDR2 FQNEAQ (reference sequence). The CDR3 length is 15 residues. The germline V and J ends were trimmed by 5 bases and 1 base, with 14 bases remaining between them. The CDR3 nucleotides are TGTGCCAGCAGCGGCAACAGGGAGTTTAACTATGGCTACACCTTC. This encodes CASSGNREFNYGYTF.

The chain combines TRBV7-9 with TRBJ2-3; D remains ambiguous. Germline CDR1 is SEHNR and CDR2 is FQNEAQ (reference sequence). Trimming removed 1 base at V and 0 bases at J, with 8 bases between. The CDR3 runs to 15 residues. The CDR3 coding sequence is TGTGCCAGCAGCTTAGGGACCTTCAGCACAGATACGCAGTATTTT. Protein product: CASSLGTFSTDTQYF.

This clone was detected only once. The V call is TRBV28, the J call TRBJ2-2; possible D gene TRBD1, 6 bases. Germline assignment: CDR1 MDHEN and CDR2 SYDVKM. The CDR3 is 15 residues long. V gave up 1 base and J gave up 6 bases, with 12 bases separating them. This CDR3 is CASSLLLQGPGELFF. The CDR3 region has the DNA TGTGCCAGCAGTTTATTGCTGCAGGGGCCCGGGGAGCTGTTTTTT. The variable domain in full, with the rest retrieved from reference TRBV28 and TRBJ2-2, is DVKVTQSSRYLVKRTGEKVFLECVQDMDHENMFWYRQDPGLGLRLIYFSYDVKMKEKGDIPEGYSVSREKKERFSLILESASTNQTSMYLCASSLLLQGPGELFFGEGSRLTVL.

There are a few counts of this clone. This rearrangement joins TRBV4-2 to TRBJ2-7, with 10 bases fitting TRBD2. Germline lookup yields CDR1 LGHNA and CDR2 YNFKEQ. This CDR3 has 15 residues. Trimming removed 1 base from V and 3 bases from J; junction bases left unmatched: 3. For the CDR3, the DNA is TGTGCCAGCAGCCAAGGTACTAGCGGGAACTACGAGCAGTACTTC. This codes for CASSQGTSGNYEQYF.

A few counts support this clone. The CDR3 here is CASSLSHNPTDTQYF. In nucleotides, the CDR3 is TGTGCCAGCAGCTTGAGCCACAACCCCACAGATACGCAGTATTTT. The rearrangement uses TRBV5-4 and TRBJ2-3; D gene unclear. The CDR3 spans 15 residues. Germline CDR1 reads SGHNT; CDR2 reads YYREEE (reference sequence). Trimming cost V 1 base and J 2 bases, with 11 bases left between them.

The chain combines TRBV7-5 with TRBJ2-7; the D segment call TRBD1 is taken from the table without a DNA check. TRBV7-5 is given as a pseudogene. The CDR3 has 17 residues. CDR3 sequence reads: CVRSFKEGDRGPDEQYF. CDR3 DNA: TGTGTCAGAAGCTTCAAAGAGGGGGACAGGGGGCCAGACGAGCAGTACTTC.

This clone was counted once. The chain uses TRBV30 and TRBJ2-1, with D maybe TRBD2 (6 bases). The CDR3 extends over 12 amino acids. Between the trimmed V and J ends, which lost 3 bases and 6 bases, there was a span of 9 bases. Germline CDR1 and CDR2: GTSNPN and SVGIG (reference sequence). The CDR3, as DNA: TGTGCCTGGAGCCCGACTAGCAATGAGCAGTTCTTC. This gives the protein CAWSPTSNEQFF.

This clone was detected a few times. The rearrangement links TRBV9 to TRBJ2-7, with 7 nucleotides matching TRBD2. Germline CDR1 is SGDLS and CDR2 is YYNGEE. The CDR3 totals 14 residues. V lost 0 bases, J lost 4 bases, and 4 bases stayed unmatched. The DNA of the CDR3 is TGTGCCAGCAGCGTAGGACTGGGGGGGTACGAGCAGTACTTC. Translating it yields CASSVGLGGYEQYF.

The rearrangement links TRBV29-1 to TRBJ2-7, with D perhaps assigned TRBD1 or TRBD2 (6 bases each). CDR3 length: 12 residues. The V gene lost 3 bases and the J gene lost 7 bases, with 13 bases spanning the gap. Germline lookup yields CDR1 SQVTM and CDR2 ANQGSEA. CDR3 loop: CSVERGTTEQYF. The CDR3 nucleotides read TGCAGCGTTGAGCGCGGGACAACAGAGCAGTACTTC.

This clone has a handful of counts. J is TRBJ2-7 and V is TRBV7-9, with TRBD1 identical over 12 bases. This CDR3 is built from 16 residues. The V gene's germline CDR1 is SEHNR and CDR2 FQNEAQ (reference sequence). J was trimmed by 0 bases and V by 4 bases; bases with no gene match: 4. CDR3 DNA: TGTGCCAGCAGCTGGGGACAGGGGGCGAGCTCCTACGAGCAGTACTTC. Translating it yields CASSWGQGASSYEQYF.

CDR3 loop: CASSPNRGSGAYEQYF. In DNA form, the CDR3 reads TGTGCCAGCAGTCCGAACCGAGGTAGCGGAGCCTACGAGCAGTACTTC. The J gene is TRBJ2-7, the V gene TRBV27; tentatively, D is TRBD2 (6 bases). The germline CDR1 and CDR2 sequences are MNHEY and SMNVEV (reference sequence). The CDR3 is 16 residues long. V lost 5 bases to trimming and J lost 2 bases, with 19 bases between them.

The rearrangement joins TRBV4-3 to TRBJ1-3; D unresolved. Germline loops: CDR1 LGHNA, CDR2 YSLEER. The V gene lost 1 base and the J gene lost 1 base, with 8 bases spanning the gap. CDR3 length: 15 residues. The CDR3 region has the DNA TGCGCCAGCAGCCAAGGGGCGTTTTCTGGAAACACCATATATTTT. Amino acid sequence: CASSQGAFSGNTIYF.

The V and J genes are TRBV6-1 and TRBJ2-2, with TRBD2 matching over 7 bases. Germline V gene sequence: CDR1 MNHNS, CDR2 SASEGT. The ends lost 7 bases at V and 5 bases at J; junction bases unmatched: 4. This CDR3 has 13 residues. CDR3 protein: CASNREATGELFF. The CDR3 DNA is TGTGCCAGCAACCGGGAGGCGACCGGGGAGCTGTTTTTT.

This clone was seen more than once but under ten times. The chain combines TRBV29-1 with TRBJ1-5; 7 bases are a match to TRBD1. This CDR3 contains 13 residues. The germline V gene encodes CDR1 SQVTM and CDR2 ANQGSEA. After removal of 6 bases from V and 5 bases from J, the junction contained 7 bases not matched to a gene. The CDR3 bases are TGCAGCGTCAGGACAGGTGCTTATCAGCCCCAGCATTTT. Protein product: CSVRTGAYQPQHF.

The chain employs TRBV30 and TRBJ1-6; D is perhaps TRBD1 (5 bases). Trimming removed 2 bases at V and 6 bases at J, with 11 bases between. Per the germline V gene, CDR1 is GTSNPN and CDR2 is SVGIG (reference sequence). This CDR3 has 14 residues. The CDR3 DNA follows: TGTGCCTGGAGTCAATCAGGGTTTAATTCACCCCTCCACTTT. This gives the protein CAWSQSGFNSPLHF.

The V call is TRBV5-6, the J call TRBJ2-1; D possibly uses TRBD1 or TRBD2 (5 bases each). CDR3 length equals 12 residues. Trimming shortened V by 0 bases and J by 10 bases, and 8 bases separated the two germline ends. From germline, CDR1 is SGHDT and CDR2 YYEEEE. The CDR3: CASSLGRDEQFF. In DNA form, the CDR3 reads TGTGCCAGCAGCTTGGGCCGGGACGAGCAGTTCTTC.

The chain couples TRBV28 to TRBJ1-5; D might be TRBD1 (5 bases). CDR1 and CDR2 (germline): MDHEN, SYDVKM. The germline V and J ends were trimmed by 4 bases and 0 bases, with 19 bases remaining between them. The CDR3 is made up of 18 amino acids. CDR3 sequence: CASSSMAPREDSNQPQHF. CDR3 sequence (DNA): TGTGCCAGCAGTTCTATGGCCCCCAGGGAGGATAGCAATCAGCCCCAGCATTTT. The variable domain in full, with the rest retrieved from reference TRBV28 and TRBJ1-5, is DVKVTQSSRYLVKRTGEKVFLECVQDMDHENMFWYRQDPGLGLRLIYFSYDVKMKEKGDIPEGYSVSREKKERFSLILESASTNQTSMYLCASSSMAPREDSNQPQHFGDGTRLSIL.

Only one count was recorded for this clone. The chain carries TRBV9 and TRBJ2-7; D could derive from TRBD1 or TRBD2 (7 bases each). Trimming left V 0 bases short and J 3 bases short, with 13 bases between. Germline V gene sequence: CDR1 SGDLS, CDR2 YYNGEE. The CDR3 totals 15 residues. For the CDR3, the DNA is TGTGCCAGCAGCGTAGGCACAGGGGAGGGCTACGAGCAGTACTTC. Protein product: CASSVGTGEGYEQYF.

The V call is TRBV11-2, the J call TRBJ2-7, with D unclear. This CDR3 is built from 15 residues. Per germline, CDR1 SGHAT and CDR2 FQNNGV. V shed 3 bases and J shed 0 bases, with 12 bases lying between them. The CDR3 protein is CASSLSTFSSYEQYF. The CDR3 DNA reads TGTGCCAGCAGCTTGTCGACGTTCAGCTCCTACGAGCAGTACTTC.